A selection of T cell receptor beta chains follows, all from one sample in a study of T cell repertoires in cytomegalovirus infection. The antigens for these receptors are not known. TCRdb reanalysed the reads using MiXCR and keeps one entry per CDR3 protein. The repertoire consists of some 920,000 distinct CDR3 sequences, with less than 35% occurring once and the leading ten covering more than 13%. Sequenced material: cultured CD8+ T cells from PBMCs, taken from culture after CMV antigen stimulation. These receptors originate from a human donor in good health (CMV status not recorded). Some clones in this sample may be carry-over from other donors' samples. Each CDR3 is given with its conserved first and last residue. The order of the fields is clone size, D gene, V gene, J gene, CDR3 DNA, CDR3 protein. D genes are given only for firm matches. Clone sizes are given selectively: once, few, many, or a class where the clone is expanded.

>.|.|TRBV14|TRBJ2-2
TGTGCCAGCAGCCAAGGCAGGCCCACCGGGGAGCTGTTTTTT
CASSQGRPTGELFF
>.|.|TRBV7-9|TRBJ1-5
TGTGCCAGCAGCTTAGTGTCAGGGGCCTTCGATAGCAATCAGCCCCAGCATTTT
CASSLVSGAFDSNQPQHF
>.|.|TRBV28|TRBJ1-5
TGTGCCAGCAGTTTTCAGGAGGTTTACCAGCCCCAGCATTTT
CASSFQEVYQPQHF
>.|TRBD1|TRBV4-2|TRBJ2-1
TGTGCCAGCAGCCAAGCCCTCGGGACAGGGTACAATGAGCAGTTCTTC
CASSQALGTGYNEQFF
>.|.|TRBV5-1|TRBJ2-7
TGCGCCAGCAGCGGGTTACAGGAGACGGGATCCTACGAGCAGTACTTC
CASSGLQETGSYEQYF
>.|TRBD1|TRBV6-2/TRBV6-3|TRBJ2-1
TGTGCCAGCAGCCTCGGACAGGTCCCTGAGCAGTTCTTC
CASSLGQVPEQFF
>.|.|TRBV24-1|TRBJ2-3
TGTGCCACCAGTGATTTGGGGCTTCAGGGCGGGACAGATACGCAGTATTTT
CATSDLGLQGGTDTQYF
>.|.|TRBV29-1|TRBJ2-7
TGCAGCGTTGTTGGGGTACCCTACGAGCAGTACTTC
CSVVGVPYEQYF
>.|.|TRBV6-6|TRBJ1-6
TGTGCCAGCAGTTACCTTTCGATGCCGAATTTTTCCTATAATTCACCCCTCCACTTT
CASSYLSMPNFSYNSPLHF
>few|TRBD2|TRBV4-1|TRBJ2-3
TGCGCCAGCAGCCAAAAGGAAATAGCGGGAGTCACAGATACGCAGTATTTT
CASSQKEIAGVTDTQYF
>many|.|TRBV7-3|TRBJ1-1
TGTGCCAGCAGCTTACAGTTGAACACTGAAGCTTTCTTT
CASSLQLNTEAFF
>few|TRBD1|TRBV19|TRBJ2-3
TGTGCCAAACCAAACGGGACAGGAGGGGAATGCACAGATACGCAGTATTTT
CAKPNGTGGECTDTQYF
>many|TRBD1|TRBV7-2|TRBJ2-1
TGTGCCAGCAGCTTCGCCGGGACAGGGGTGGGCAATGAGCAGTTCTTC
CASSFAGTGVGNEQFF
>.|TRBD1|TRBV12-3/TRBV12-4|TRBJ2-5
TGTGCCAGCAGTTTATGGGACAGGGCAGAGACCCAGTACTTC
CASSLWDRAETQYF
>.|.|TRBV3-1|TRBJ1-5
TGTGCCAGCAGCCAAGAACATCAACAGCCCCAGCATTTT
CASSQEHQQPQHF
>many|.|TRBV7-9|TRBJ2-3
TGTGCCAGCAGCTTAGCGCAGGGACGCCACACAGATACGCAGTATTTT
CASSLAQGRHTDTQYF
>few|.|TRBV7-9|TRBJ2-1
TGTGCCAGCAGCTTAGTGAAGGGATACAATGAGCAGTTCTTC
CASSLVKGYNEQFF
>few|TRBD1|TRBV12-3/TRBV12-4|TRBJ1-2
TGTGCCAGCAGGGCTACAGGGGCGATATTAAACTATGGCTACACCTTC
CASRATGAILNYGYTF
>few|.|TRBV9|TRBJ1-1
TGTGCCAGCAGCGTAGGGGCGGGGGTTGGCACTGAAGCTTTCTTT
CASSVGAGVGTEAFF
>once|TRBD1|TRBV27|TRBJ1-4
TGTGCCAGCAGTGAACAGGGGGAAAAACTGTTTTTT
CASSEQGEKLFF
>.|TRBD1|TRBV24-1|TRBJ2-1
TGTGCCACCAGTGATCGGACAGGGCGCAATGAGCAGTTCTTC
CATSDRTGRNEQFF
>.|.|TRBV6-5|TRBJ1-2
TGTGCCAGCAGTTATCTACAGGGTTGGGATGGCTACACCTTC
CASSYLQGWDGYTF
>.|.|TRBV19|TRBJ1-1
TGTGCCAGTAGTATGTCCTTGAACACTGAAGCTTTCTTT
CASSMSLNTEAFF
>many|.|TRBV4-1|TRBJ2-1
TGCGCCAGCAGCCAATGGGGGGTACAACGTGAGCAGTTCTTC
CASSQWGVQREQFF
>.|TRBD1|TRBV5-5|TRBJ2-4
TGTGCCAGCAGCCCGGGACAGGGGGGAAACATTCAGTACTTC
CASSPGQGGNIQYF
>few|.|TRBV19|TRBJ2-1
TGTGCCAGCACTACAAACTACAATGAGCAGTTCTTC
CASTTNYNEQFF
>few|.|TRBV7-9|TRBJ2-5
TGTGCCAGCAGCTTTCTCGGGGGGCCCGGAGAGACCCAGTACTTC
CASSFLGGPGETQYF
>.|TRBD2|TRBV6-2/TRBV6-3|TRBJ2-1
TGTGCCAGCAGTTACGGGGGTTTTTCGGTAGCGGGGGAGCACAATGAGCAGTTCTTC
CASSYGGFSVAGEHNEQFF
>.|TRBD1|TRBV12-5|TRBJ2-2
TGTGCTACCCAGGGGGACAGGGGGTACGGGGAGCTGTTTTTT
CATQGDRGYGELFF
>.|.|TRBV7-9|TRBJ1-2
TGTGCCAGCGCCTTGGGGGGTGGAGACGGCTACACCTTC
CASALGGGDGYTF
>few|.|TRBV20-1|TRBJ2-1
TGCAGTGCTATAGCTAGCGTCGGACGGGTTGAGCAGTTCTTC
CSAIASVGRVEQFF
>few|TRBD1|TRBV11-1|TRBJ2-3
TGTGCCAGCAGCTTAGGGAGACAGGGAGTCACAGATACGCAGTATTTT
CASSLGRQGVTDTQYF
>.|.|TRBV7-6|TRBJ1-2
TGTGCCAGCAGCTCGGCGGCTAACTATGGCTACACCTTC
CASSSAANYGYTF
>.|.|TRBV12-3/TRBV12-4|TRBJ1-5
TGTGCCAGCAGTTTATCTTGGGGGGCCGATCAGCCCCAGCATTTT
CASSLSWGADQPQHF
>.|.|TRBV9|TRBJ1-2
TGTGCCAGCAGCCCGCGGGAGGAACCATACCTTAACTATGGCTACACCTTC
CASSPREEPYLNYGYTF
>few|TRBD1|TRBV5-6|TRBJ2-1
TGTGCCAGCAGCTTGTTAACAGGGGGCTTCTACAATGAGCAGTTCTTC
CASSLLTGGFYNEQFF
>.|.|TRBV11-2|TRBJ2-1
TGTGCCAGCAGCGGCTCTGGGATTCAGGGCCTCTACAATGAGCAGTTCTTC
CASSGSGIQGLYNEQFF
>few|.|TRBV7-9|TRBJ2-3
TGTGCCAGCAGCTACCGGCGCCGGGAATATTTAACAGATACGCAGTATTTT
CASSYRRREYLTDTQYF
>many|.|TRBV28|TRBJ2-2
TGTGCCAGCAGTTTCGAGGGGGATCTCACCGGGGAGCTGTTTTTT
CASSFEGDLTGELFF